This is a list of T cell receptor beta chains from one sample in a study of control samples from healthy donors and cancer patients. Generated by immunoSEQ multiplex PCR, the TCRdb table keeps only in-frame clones and is missing some. The sample lists 350,000 to 450,000 clones, over 75% occurring once. Specimen: PBMCs. These receptor sequences come from a man in his forties or fifties with head and neck cancer. CDR3s include the opening cysteine and the closing phenylalanine or tryptophan. Each record gives: clone size, J gene, V gene, D gene, CDR3 DNA, CDR3 protein. The D gene is left open where the match is weak. Size is stated for part of the rows, as once, few or many counts, or as a class when the clone is expanded.

size: NA; J: TRBJ2-3; V: TRBV11-2; D: TRBD2; DNA: TGTGCCAGCAGAAAAGAGGCGGGGGGGCGTCTAGATACGCAGTATTTT; CDR3: CASRKEAGGRLDTQYF
size: NA; J: TRBJ2-1; V: TRBV4-2; D: NA; DNA: TGTGCCAGCAGCCAAGTAGCTCAAAACGGGAATGAGCAGTTCTTC; CDR3: CASSQVAQNGNEQFF
size: NA; J: TRBJ1-5; V: TRBV30; D: NA; DNA: TGTGCCTGGAGTGGGGCGGGCAATCAGCCCCAGCATTTT; CDR3: CAWSGAGNQPQHF
size: NA; J: TRBJ2-1; V: TRBV20-1; D: NA; DNA: TGCAGCCCTCTATGGAATGAGCAGTTCTTC; CDR3: CSPLWNEQFF
size: NA; J: TRBJ1-3; V: TRBV6-6; D: NA; DNA: TGTGCCAGCTCCGGGACCTCTGGAAACACCATATATTTT; CDR3: CASSGTSGNTIYF
size: few; J: TRBJ2-1; V: TRBV10-3; D: TRBD1; DNA: TGTGCCACCGACCAGGGGGCAGTTGAGCAGTTCTTC; CDR3: CATDQGAVEQFF
size: NA; J: TRBJ2-7; V: TRBV9; D: NA; DNA: TGTGCCAGCAGCGTAGGTGCCGGTTCCTACGAGCAGTACTTC; CDR3: CASSVGAGSYEQYF
size: NA; J: TRBJ2-5; V: TRBV5-8; D: NA; DNA: TGTGCCAGCAGCTTGAGCGGGTACCAAGAGACCCAGTACTTC; CDR3: CASSLSGYQETQYF
size: NA; J: TRBJ2-5; V: TRBV5-1; D: TRBD2; DNA: TGCGCCAGCAGCTTGGAACTAGCGGGGGGTAGGGAGACCCAGTACTTC; CDR3: CASSLELAGGRETQYF
size: NA; J: TRBJ2-2; V: TRBV11-2; D: NA; DNA: TGTGCCAGCAGCCTAACGGGAGTGGGCACCGGGGAGCTGTTTTTT; CDR3: CASSLTGVGTGELFF
size: NA; J: TRBJ2-7; V: TRBV9; D: NA; DNA: TGTGCCAGCAGCGGAACCGGGACTGAGAGCTCCTACGAGCAGTACTTC; CDR3: CASSGTGTESSYEQYF
size: NA; J: TRBJ1-1; V: TRBV28; D: NA; DNA: TGTGCCAGCAGTTCGGAATCACCGGGGAACACTGAAGCTTTCTTT; CDR3: CASSSESPGNTEAFF
size: NA; J: TRBJ2-7; V: TRBV30; D: TRBD2; DNA: TGTGCCTGGAGTACCCTAGCGGGAGCCTACGAGCAGTACTTC; CDR3: CAWSTLAGAYEQYF
size: NA; J: TRBJ2-7; V: TRBV15; D: NA; DNA: TGTGCCACCAGCAGGGGGACGGGCCTATCCTACGAGCAGTACTTC; CDR3: CATSRGTGLSYEQYF
size: NA; J: TRBJ2-2; V: TRBV4-1; D: TRBD2; DNA: TGCGCCAGCAGCCCTGTAGCGGGGGGGCTCATCACCGGGGAGCTGTTTTTT; CDR3: CASSPVAGGLITGELFF
size: NA; J: TRBJ1-2; V: TRBV10-3; D: TRBD1; DNA: TGTGCCATCAGTGGAAGTAAACGGGACAGGGGCGCGACTAACTATGGCTACACCTTC; CDR3: CAISGSKRDRGATNYGYTF
size: NA; J: TRBJ2-7; V: TRBV5-4; D: TRBD2; DNA: TGTGCCAGCAGCTCCGCTAGCGGGAGCTCCTACGAGCAGTACTTC; CDR3: CASSSASGSSYEQYF
size: NA; J: TRBJ2-1; V: TRBV19; D: NA; DNA: TGTGCCAGTAGTATGGGACCATACAATGAGCAGTTCTTC; CDR3: CASSMGPYNEQFF
size: once; J: TRBJ2-2; V: TRBV4-1; D: TRBD1; DNA: TGCGCCAGCAGCCTGACAGGGTCGGCCGGGGAGCTGTTTTTT; CDR3: CASSLTGSAGELFF
size: NA; J: TRBJ1-2; V: TRBV6-6; D: NA; DNA: TGTGCCAGCAGTTACGGGGAACAGGGTGATGGCTACACCTTC; CDR3: CASSYGEQGDGYTF
size: NA; J: TRBJ2-1; V: TRBV4-1; D: NA; DNA: TGCGCCAGCAGCCAAGGCCCTGCGGGCCAGTCTAGGGGTGAGCAGTTCTTC; CDR3: CASSQGPAGQSRGEQFF
size: NA; J: TRBJ2-2; V: TRBV9; D: TRBD1; DNA: TGTGCCAGCAGTAACGGACAGGTCACCGGGGAGCTGTTTTTT; CDR3: CASSNGQVTGELFF
size: NA; J: TRBJ2-3; V: TRBV29-1; D: TRBD2; DNA: TGCAGCGTTGTTGGCGGGGGGGCCGGAGATACGCAGTATTTT; CDR3: CSVVGGGAGDTQYF
size: few; J: TRBJ2-7; V: TRBV18; D: NA; DNA: TGTGCCAGCTCCCCTGACCCTTACGAGCAGTACTTC; CDR3: CASSPDPYEQYF
size: NA; J: TRBJ2-3; V: TRBV9; D: NA; DNA: TGTGCCAGCAGCGGCGGGACGCTTTCCGATACGCAGTATTTT; CDR3: CASSGGTLSDTQYF
size: NA; J: TRBJ2-2; V: TRBV11-2; D: NA; DNA: TGTGCCAGCAGCTTAGAGGCGTGGATGGCCACCACCGGGGAGCTGTTTTTT; CDR3: CASSLEAWMATTGELFF
size: NA; J: TRBJ2-2; V: TRBV9; D: TRBD2; DNA: TGTGCCAGCAGCGTGGCGGGACTAGCGGGGGGTACCGGGGAGCTGTTTTTT; CDR3: CASSVAGLAGGTGELFF
size: NA; J: TRBJ2-7; V: TRBV3-1/TRBV3-2; D: TRBD2; DNA: TGTGCCAGCAGCCAGACTAGCGGGGAAACCTACGAGCAGTACTTC; CDR3: CASSQTSGETYEQYF
size: NA; J: TRBJ1-2; V: TRBV19; D: TRBD1; DNA: TGTGCCAGTAGTCCGGACAGGGACTATGGCTACACCTTC; CDR3: CASSPDRDYGYTF
size: once; J: TRBJ2-7; V: TRBV5-1; D: TRBD1; DNA: TGCGCCAGCAGCTTGGAGGTGGGACAGGGGGGGCGTGAGCAGTACTTC; CDR3: CASSLEVGQGGREQYF
size: once; J: TRBJ1-1; V: TRBV6-5; D: TRBD1; DNA: TGTGCCAGCAGTTTTCACGACAGGGTCACTGAAGCTTTCTTT; CDR3: CASSFHDRVTEAFF
size: NA; J: TRBJ1-1; V: TRBV18; D: TRBD1; DNA: TGTGCCAGCAACCGGGACAGGGAGCTTGAAGCTTTCTTT; CDR3: CASNRDRELEAFF
size: NA; J: TRBJ1-1; V: TRBV9; D: NA; DNA: TGTGCCAGCAGCGTAGCTGGAGTCCACACTGAAGCTTTCTTT; CDR3: CASSVAGVHTEAFF
size: NA; J: TRBJ1-1; V: TRBV29-1; D: TRBD1; DNA: TGCAGCGTTGACGACAGGGGGCGCCTGAACACTGAAGCTTTCTTT; CDR3: CSVDDRGRLNTEAFF
size: NA; J: TRBJ1-1; V: TRBV6-2/TRBV6-3; D: TRBD1; DNA: TGTGCCAGCAGTTCAGGACAGGTTATGAACACTGAAGCTTTCTTT; CDR3: CASSSGQVMNTEAFF
size: NA; J: TRBJ1-1; V: TRBV28; D: NA; DNA: TGTGCCAGCAGTATCGTCCGTTCCCGTGGTGTAAGGAACACTGAAGCTTTCTTT; CDR3: CASSIVRSRGVRNTEAFF
size: NA; J: TRBJ2-1; V: TRBV18; D: TRBD2; DNA: TGTGCCAGCTCACCACCAGTGGGGAGGGAAAGGAACAATGAGCAGTTCTTC; CDR3: CASSPPVGRERNNEQFF
size: NA; J: TRBJ1-2; V: TRBV28; D: TRBD1; DNA: TGTGCCATAAGCCAGGGGGCATATGGCTACACCTTC; CDR3: CAISQGAYGYTF
size: NA; J: TRBJ2-6; V: TRBV19; D: NA; DNA: TGTGCCACCAAGGCTGGGGCCAACGTCCTGACTTTC; CDR3: CATKAGANVLTF
size: NA; J: TRBJ2-2; V: TRBV19; D: TRBD2; DNA: TGTGCCAGTAGTAGAGCGGGAATTGGCACCGGGGAGCTGTTTTTT; CDR3: CASSRAGIGTGELFF
size: NA; J: TRBJ1-5; V: TRBV28; D: TRBD1; DNA: TGTGCCAGCAGTTTAGTAGGACAGGATCAGCCCCAGCATTTT; CDR3: CASSLVGQDQPQHF
size: NA; J: TRBJ1-1; V: TRBV27; D: TRBD1; DNA: TGTGCCAGCAGTTTAGTTCGGACAGGGAGGACTGAAGCTTTCTTT; CDR3: CASSLVRTGRTEAFF
size: NA; J: TRBJ2-1; V: TRBV13; D: TRBD2; DNA: TGTGCCAGCAGCTACGAAGCGGGAGGGCGGCTTACCTACAATGAGCAGTTCTTC; CDR3: CASSYEAGGRLTYNEQFF
size: NA; J: TRBJ2-1; V: TRBV11-1; D: TRBD2; DNA: TGTGCCAGCAGGGCGGGGGGCCCGTTTGCTCTGTTCTTC; CDR3: CASRAGGPFALFF
size: NA; J: TRBJ1-2; V: TRBV4-3; D: NA; DNA: TGCGCCAGCAGCCGAAACGATCAGAGTAACTATGGCTACACCTTC; CDR3: CASSRNDQSNYGYTF
size: NA; J: TRBJ1-2; V: TRBV14; D: TRBD1; DNA: TGTGCCAGCAGCCCTCGGACAGGGGACGGCTACACCTTC; CDR3: CASSPRTGDGYTF
size: NA; J: TRBJ2-5; V: TRBV7-2; D: NA; DNA: TGTGCCAGCGGGGGATACCAAGAGACCCAGTACTTC; CDR3: CASGGYQETQYF
size: NA; J: TRBJ2-2; V: TRBV19; D: NA; DNA: TGTGCCAGTAGTGCGCAGACGAACACCGGGGAGCTGTTTTTT; CDR3: CASSAQTNTGELFF
size: NA; J: TRBJ1-1; V: TRBV2; D: NA; DNA: TGTGCCAGCAAAACGGGACATCAGAACACTGAAGCTTTCTTT; CDR3: CASKTGHQNTEAFF
size: NA; J: TRBJ1-4; V: TRBV11-2; D: NA; DNA: TGTGCCAGCAGCTTAGGGGACGGTATATGGGAAAAACTGTTTTTT; CDR3: CASSLGDGIWEKLFF
size: once; J: TRBJ2-7; V: TRBV29-1; D: NA; DNA: TGCAGCGCCGTGTGGCAGGCCAACTCCTACGAGCAGTACTTC; CDR3: CSAVWQANSYEQYF
size: once; J: TRBJ2-7; V: TRBV4-3; D: NA; DNA: TGCGCCAGCAGCCAAGATCTAGCGCAGGGGTCCTACGAGCAGTACTTC; CDR3: CASSQDLAQGSYEQYF
size: NA; J: TRBJ1-5; V: TRBV19; D: TRBD1; DNA: TGTGCCAGTAGCGACCCCAGGGGGTTTAGTTCTAGCAATCAGCCCCAGCATTTT; CDR3: CASSDPRGFSSSNQPQHF
size: NA; J: TRBJ2-7; V: TRBV7-9; D: TRBD2; DNA: TGTGCCAGCAGTTTCCTAGCGGGAGGTTACGAGCAGTACTTC; CDR3: CASSFLAGGYEQYF
size: NA; J: TRBJ2-1; V: TRBV7-2; D: TRBD1; DNA: TGTGCCAGCAGCTTAGTTGGGACAGAAGCAGGGAATGAGCAGTTCTTC; CDR3: CASSLVGTEAGNEQFF
size: NA; J: TRBJ1-3; V: TRBV28; D: NA; DNA: TGTGCCAGCAGTACCCCCCTCATCGGAAACACCATATATTTT; CDR3: CASSTPLIGNTIYF
size: few; J: TRBJ2-3; V: TRBV10-3; D: TRBD2; DNA: TGTGCCACCGCACTAGCGGCCAATACAGCGGGGGCAGATACGCAGTATTTT; CDR3: CATALAANTAGADTQYF